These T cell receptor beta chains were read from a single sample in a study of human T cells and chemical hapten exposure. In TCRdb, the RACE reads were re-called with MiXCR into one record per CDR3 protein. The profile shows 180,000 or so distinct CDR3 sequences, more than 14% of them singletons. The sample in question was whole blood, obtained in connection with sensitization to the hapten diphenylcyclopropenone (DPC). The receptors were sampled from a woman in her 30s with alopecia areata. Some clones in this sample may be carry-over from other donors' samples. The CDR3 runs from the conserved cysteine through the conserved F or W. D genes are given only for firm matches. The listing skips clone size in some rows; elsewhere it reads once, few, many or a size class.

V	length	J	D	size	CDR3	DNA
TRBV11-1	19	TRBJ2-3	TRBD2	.	CASSPLPLTSGRAEDTQYF	TGTGCCAGCAGCCCTCTTCCACTGACTAGCGGGAGGGCCGAGGATACGCAGTATTTT
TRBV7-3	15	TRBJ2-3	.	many	CASSPGTIRSDTQYF	TGTGCCAGCAGCCCCGGGACCATACGATCGGATACGCAGTATTTT
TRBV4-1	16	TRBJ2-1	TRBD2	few	CASSQVGTSKDNEQFF	TGCGCCAGCAGCCAAGTAGGGACTAGCAAAGACAATGAGCAGTTCTTC
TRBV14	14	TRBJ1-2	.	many	CASSQGWGRRGYTF	TGTGCCAGCAGCCAAGGGTGGGGGCGCAGGGGCTACACCTTC
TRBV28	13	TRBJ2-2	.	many	CASTSANTGELFF	TGTGCCAGCACGTCGGCGAACACCGGGGAGCTGTTTTTT
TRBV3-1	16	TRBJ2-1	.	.	CASSQDLVSSYNEQFF	TGTGCCAGCAGCCAAGATCTAGTAAGCTCCTACAATGAGCAGTTCTTC
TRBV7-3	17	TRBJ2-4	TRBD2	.	CASSLTREGPPGYIQYF	TGTGCCAGCAGCTTAACGCGGGAGGGCCCCCCGGGCTACATTCAGTACTTC
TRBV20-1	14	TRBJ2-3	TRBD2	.	CSASGWTSPMVQYF	TGCAGTGCTTCGGGGTGGACTAGTCCTATGGTGCAGTATTTT
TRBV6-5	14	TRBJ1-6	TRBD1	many	CASSIRQGNSPLHF	TGTGCCAGCAGTATCCGACAGGGGAATTCACCCCTCCACTTT
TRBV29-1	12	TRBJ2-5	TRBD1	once	CSVRTGPETQYF	TGCAGCGTAAGGACAGGGCCAGAGACCCAGTACTTC
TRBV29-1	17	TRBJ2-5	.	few	CSVVAPPGRPKYGTQYF	TGCAGCGTTGTGGCACCCCCGGGGCGCCCAAAGTACGGGACCCAGTACTTC
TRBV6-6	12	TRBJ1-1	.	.	CASSYSGDLAFF	TGTGCCAGCAGTTACTCAGGGGATTTAGCTTTCTTT
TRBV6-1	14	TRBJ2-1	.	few	CASSASPGAGEQFF	TGTGCCAGCAGTGCCTCCCCAGGGGCAGGCGAGCAGTTCTTC
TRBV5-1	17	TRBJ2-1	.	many	CASSSGGQSRSYNEQFF	TGCGCCAGCAGCTCGGGGGGCCAGAGCCGCTCCTACAATGAGCAGTTCTTC
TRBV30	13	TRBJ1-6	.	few	CAWGREYNSPLHF	TGTGCCTGGGGCCGGGAGTATAATTCACCCCTCCACTTT
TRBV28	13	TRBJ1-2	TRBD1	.	CASSLSGTGGYTF	TGTGCCAGCAGTTTATCCGGGACAGGCGGCTACACCTTC
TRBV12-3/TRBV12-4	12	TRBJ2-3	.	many	CASSFASDTQYF	TGTGCCAGCAGTTTTGCCTCAGATACGCAGTATTTT
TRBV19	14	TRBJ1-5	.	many	CASSRRGVPQPQHF	TGTGCCAGTAGTAGACGGGGCGTACCTCAGCCCCAGCATTTT
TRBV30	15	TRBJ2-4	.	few	CAWSRRGASKNIQYF	TGTGCCTGGAGTCGACGGGGGGCCTCCAAAAACATTCAGTACTTC
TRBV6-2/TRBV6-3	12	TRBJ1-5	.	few	CASSYSDQPQHF	TGTGCCAGCAGTTACTCTGATCAGCCCCAGCATTTT
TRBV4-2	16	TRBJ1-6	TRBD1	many	CASSQGLQGDNSPLHF	TGTGCCAGCAGCCAAGGGCTACAGGGGGATAATTCACCCCTCCACTTT
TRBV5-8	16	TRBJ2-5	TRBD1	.	CASSFGGTGVRETQYF	TGTGCCAGCAGCTTTGGTGGGACAGGGGTTCGGGAGACCCAGTACTTC
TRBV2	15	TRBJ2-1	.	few	CASRPPAGVYNEQFF	TGTGCCAGCAGACCACCGGCGGGCGTCTACAATGAGCAGTTCTTC
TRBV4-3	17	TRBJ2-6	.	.	CASSQQGGATGANVLTF	TGCGCCAGCAGCCAACAAGGGGGGGCAACTGGGGCCAACGTCCTGACTTTC
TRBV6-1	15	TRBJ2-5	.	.	CASSETRTVSETQYF	TGTGCCAGCAGTGAGACCCGGACGGTATCAGAGACCCAGTACTTC
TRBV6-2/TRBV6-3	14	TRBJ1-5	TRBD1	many	CASSRDRGNQPQHF	TGTGCCAGCAGCCGGGACAGGGGCAATCAGCCCCAGCATTTT
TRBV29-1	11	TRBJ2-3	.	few	CSGLRTDTQYF	TGCAGCGGACTTCGCACAGATACGCAGTATTTT
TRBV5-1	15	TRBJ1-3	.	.	CASSLEDLSGNTIYF	TGCGCCAGCAGCTTGGAAGATCTCTCTGGAAACACCATATATTTT
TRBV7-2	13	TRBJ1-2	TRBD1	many	CASSPPGGHGYTF	TGTGCCAGCAGCCCCCCAGGGGGACATGGCTACACCTTC
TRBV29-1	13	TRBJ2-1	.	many	CSVDPGPNNEQFF	TGCAGCGTTGATCCAGGGCCCAACAATGAGCAGTTCTTC
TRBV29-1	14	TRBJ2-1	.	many	CSVDRDNSYNEQFF	TGCAGCGTTGATAGGGACAACTCCTACAATGAGCAGTTCTTC
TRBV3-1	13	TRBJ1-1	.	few	CASSRSRDTEAFF	TGTGCCAGCAGCCGGAGCCGGGACACTGAAGCTTTCTTT
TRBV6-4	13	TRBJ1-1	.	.	CASSEARNTEAFF	TGTGCCAGCAGTGAGGCCAGGAACACTGAAGCTTTCTTT
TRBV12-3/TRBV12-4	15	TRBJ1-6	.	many	CASSYVPGSGSPLHF	TGTGCCAGCAGTTATGTGCCAGGGAGTGGGTCACCCCTCCACTTT
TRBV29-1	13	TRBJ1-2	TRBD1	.	CSVEWDRVGGYTF	TGCAGCGTTGAATGGGACAGGGTAGGCGGCTACACCTTC
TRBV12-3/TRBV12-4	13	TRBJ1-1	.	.	CASSTGRNTEAFF	TGTGCCAGCAGCACAGGGAGGAACACTGAAGCTTTCTTT
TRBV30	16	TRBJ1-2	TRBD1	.	CAWSEPGQAANYGYTF	TGTGCCTGGAGCGAACCGGGACAGGCCGCTAACTATGGCTACACCTTC
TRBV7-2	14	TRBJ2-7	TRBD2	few	CASSFSGSSYEQYF	TGTGCCAGCAGCTTTAGCGGGAGCTCCTACGAGCAGTACTTC
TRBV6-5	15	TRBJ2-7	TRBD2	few	CASSYSTLAGYEQYF	TGTGCCAGCAGTTACTCGACCCTAGCGGGTTACGAGCAGTACTTC
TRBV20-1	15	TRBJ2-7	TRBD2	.	CSARAGLAGYYEQYF	TGCAGTGCTAGAGCCGGACTAGCGGGTTACTACGAGCAGTACTTC
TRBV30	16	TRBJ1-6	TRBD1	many	CAWSATGTGRDSPLHF	TGTGCCTGGAGTGCCACAGGGACAGGACGGGATTCACCCCTCCACTTT
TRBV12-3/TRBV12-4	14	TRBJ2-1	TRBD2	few	CASKLADSYNEQFF	TGTGCCAGCAAACTAGCGGACTCCTACAATGAGCAGTTCTTC
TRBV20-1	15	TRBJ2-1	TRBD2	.	CSADGLAGGRYEQFF	TGCAGTGCTGACGGGCTAGCGGGAGGTCGGTATGAGCAGTTCTTC
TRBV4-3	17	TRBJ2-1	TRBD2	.	CASSQEEGGPEYNEQFF	TGCGCCAGCAGCCAAGAAGAGGGAGGGCCGGAATACAATGAGCAGTTCTTC
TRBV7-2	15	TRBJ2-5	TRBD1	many	CASSPGGHNQETQYF	TGTGCCAGCAGCCCAGGGGGACATAACCAAGAGACCCAGTACTTC